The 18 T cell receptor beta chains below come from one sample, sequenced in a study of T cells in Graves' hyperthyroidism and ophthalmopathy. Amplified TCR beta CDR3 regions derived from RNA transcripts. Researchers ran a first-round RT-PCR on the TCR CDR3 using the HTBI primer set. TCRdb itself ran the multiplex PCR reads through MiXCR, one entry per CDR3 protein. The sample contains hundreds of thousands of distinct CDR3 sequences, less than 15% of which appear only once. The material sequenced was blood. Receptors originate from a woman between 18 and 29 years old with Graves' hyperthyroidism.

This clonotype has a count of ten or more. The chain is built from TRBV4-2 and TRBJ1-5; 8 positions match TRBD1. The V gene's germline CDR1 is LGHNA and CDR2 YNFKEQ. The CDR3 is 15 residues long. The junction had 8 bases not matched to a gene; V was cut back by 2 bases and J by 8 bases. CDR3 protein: CASSQPGQEIEPQHF. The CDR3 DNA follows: TGTGCCAGCAGCCAACCGGGACAGGAGATCGAGCCCCAGCATTTT.

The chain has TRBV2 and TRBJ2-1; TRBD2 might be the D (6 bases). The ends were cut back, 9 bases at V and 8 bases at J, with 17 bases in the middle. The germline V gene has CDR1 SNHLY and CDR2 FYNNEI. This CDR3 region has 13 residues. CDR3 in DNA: TGTGCCAGAGGGAGGTCCCGATGGGATGAGCAGTTCTTC. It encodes CARGRSRWDEQFF.

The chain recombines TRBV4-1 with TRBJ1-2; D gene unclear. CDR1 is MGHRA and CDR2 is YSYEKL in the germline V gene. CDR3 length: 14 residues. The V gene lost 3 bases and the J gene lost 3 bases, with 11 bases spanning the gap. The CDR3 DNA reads TGCGCCAGCAGCCACTTTAGTATGTACTATGGCTACACCTTC. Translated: CASSHFSMYYGYTF.

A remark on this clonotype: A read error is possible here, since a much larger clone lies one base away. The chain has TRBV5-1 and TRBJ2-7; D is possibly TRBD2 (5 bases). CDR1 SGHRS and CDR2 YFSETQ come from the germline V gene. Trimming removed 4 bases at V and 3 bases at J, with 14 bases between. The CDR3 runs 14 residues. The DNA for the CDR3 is TGCGCCAGCAGCACCGGACTGGGCCGCTACGAGCAGTACTTC. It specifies CASSTGLGRYEQYF.

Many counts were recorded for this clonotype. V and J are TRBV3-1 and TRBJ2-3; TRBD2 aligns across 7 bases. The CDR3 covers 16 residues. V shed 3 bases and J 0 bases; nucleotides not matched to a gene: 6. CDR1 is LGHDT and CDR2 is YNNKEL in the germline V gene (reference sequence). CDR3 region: CASSHQGRASTDTQYF. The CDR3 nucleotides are TGTGCCAGCAGCCATCAAGGGAGGGCAAGCACAGATACGCAGTATTTT.

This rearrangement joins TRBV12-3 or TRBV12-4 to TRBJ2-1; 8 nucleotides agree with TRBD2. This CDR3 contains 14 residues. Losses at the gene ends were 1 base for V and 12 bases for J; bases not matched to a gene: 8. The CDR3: CASSLEVGRARQFF. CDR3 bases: TGTGCCAGCAGTTTAGAAGTCGGGAGGGCCCGGCAGTTCTTC.

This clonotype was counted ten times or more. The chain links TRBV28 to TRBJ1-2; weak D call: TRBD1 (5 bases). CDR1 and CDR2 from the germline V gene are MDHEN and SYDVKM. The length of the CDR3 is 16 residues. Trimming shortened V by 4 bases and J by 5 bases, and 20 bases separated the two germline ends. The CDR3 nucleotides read TGTGCCAGCAGTTCTCTGGAGGTCAGGGTGAGGTATGGCTACACCTTC. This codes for CASSSLEVRVRYGYTF.

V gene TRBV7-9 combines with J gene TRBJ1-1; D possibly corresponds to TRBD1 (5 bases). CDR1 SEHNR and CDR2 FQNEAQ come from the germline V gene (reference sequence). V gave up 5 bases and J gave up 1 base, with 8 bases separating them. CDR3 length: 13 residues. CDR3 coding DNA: TGTGCCAGCAGCAAACAGGCGAACACTGAAGCTTTCTTT. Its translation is CASSKQANTEAFF.

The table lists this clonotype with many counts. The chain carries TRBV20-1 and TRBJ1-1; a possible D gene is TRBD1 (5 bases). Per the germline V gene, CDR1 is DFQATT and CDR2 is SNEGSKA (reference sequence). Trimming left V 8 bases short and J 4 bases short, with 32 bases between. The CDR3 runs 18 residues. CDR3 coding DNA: TGCAGTACCAAACAGGTACCGTTCCCCTCATTGGTAGGCACTGAAGCTTTCTTT. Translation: CSTKQVPFPSLVGTEAFF.

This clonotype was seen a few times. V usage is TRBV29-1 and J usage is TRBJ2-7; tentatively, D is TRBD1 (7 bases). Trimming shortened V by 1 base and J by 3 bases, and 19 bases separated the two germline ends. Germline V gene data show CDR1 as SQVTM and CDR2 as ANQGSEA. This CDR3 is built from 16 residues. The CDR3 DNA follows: TGCAGCGTTGAAGCCCCCATTCGCCAGGGGGGCTACGAGCAGTACTTC. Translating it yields CSVEAPIRQGGYEQYF.

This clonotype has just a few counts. This CDR3 reads CASSSPHGSYF. In DNA form, the CDR3 reads TGTGCCAGCAGCTCCCCCCACGGTTCCTACTTC. V is TRBV7-2 and J is TRBJ2-5, with D uncertain. CDR1 SGHTA and CDR2 FQGNSA come from the germline V gene. With 4 bases removed from V and 14 bases from J, the gap between germline ends came to 14 bases. This CDR3 has 11 amino acids.

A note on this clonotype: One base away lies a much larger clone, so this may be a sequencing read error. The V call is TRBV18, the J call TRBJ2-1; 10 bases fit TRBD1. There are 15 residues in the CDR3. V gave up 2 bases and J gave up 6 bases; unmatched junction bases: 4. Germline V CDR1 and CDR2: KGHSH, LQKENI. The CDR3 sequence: CASSPGQGVCNEQFF. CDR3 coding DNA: TGTGCCAGCTCACCAGGACAGGGGGTATGCAATGAGCAGTTCTTC. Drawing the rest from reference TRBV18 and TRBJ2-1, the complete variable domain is NAGVMQNPRHLVRRRGQEARLRCSPMKGHSHVYWYRQLPEEGLKFMVYLQKENIIDESGMPKERFSAEFPKEGPSILRIQQVVRGDSAAYFCASSPGQGVCNEQFFGPGTRLTVL.

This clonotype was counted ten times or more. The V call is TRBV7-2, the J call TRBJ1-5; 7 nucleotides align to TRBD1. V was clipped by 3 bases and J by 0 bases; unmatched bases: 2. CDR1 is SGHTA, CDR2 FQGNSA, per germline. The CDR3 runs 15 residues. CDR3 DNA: TGTGCCAGCAGCTTCGGACAGGTTAGCAATCAGCCCCAGCATTTT. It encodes CASSFGQVSNQPQHF.

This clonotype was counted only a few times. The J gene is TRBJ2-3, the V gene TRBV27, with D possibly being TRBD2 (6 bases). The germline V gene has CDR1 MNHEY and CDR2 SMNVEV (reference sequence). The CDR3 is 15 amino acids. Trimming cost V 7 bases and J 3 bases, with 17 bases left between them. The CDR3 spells CASNAQGLKTDTQYF. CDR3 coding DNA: TGTGCCAGCAATGCCCAGGGACTGAAAACAGATACGCAGTATTTT.

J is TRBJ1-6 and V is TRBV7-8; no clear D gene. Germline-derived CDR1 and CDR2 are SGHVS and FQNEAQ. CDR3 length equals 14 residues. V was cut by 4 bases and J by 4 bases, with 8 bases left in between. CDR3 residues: CASSSTVYNSPLHF. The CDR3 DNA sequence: TGTGCCAGCAGCTCAACAGTATATAATTCACCCCTCCACTTT.

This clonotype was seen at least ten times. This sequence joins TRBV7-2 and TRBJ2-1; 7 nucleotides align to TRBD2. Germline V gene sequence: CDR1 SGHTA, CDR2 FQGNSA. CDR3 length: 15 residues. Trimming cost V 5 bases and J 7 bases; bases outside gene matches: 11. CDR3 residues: CASSPAGRGWNEQFF. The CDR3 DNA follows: TGTGCCAGCAGCCCCGCAGGGAGGGGATGGAATGAGCAGTTCTTC.

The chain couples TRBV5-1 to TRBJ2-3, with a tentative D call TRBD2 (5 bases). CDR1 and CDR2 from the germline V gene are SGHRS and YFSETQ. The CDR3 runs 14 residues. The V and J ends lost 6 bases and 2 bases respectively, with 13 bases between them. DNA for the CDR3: TGCGCCAGCACCGGACTCCGGGCCACAGATACGCAGTATTTT. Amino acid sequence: CASTGLRATDTQYF. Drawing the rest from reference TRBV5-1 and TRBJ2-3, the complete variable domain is KAGVTQTPRYLIKTRGQQVTLSCSPISGHRSVSWYQQTPGQGLQFLFEYFSETQRNKGNFPGRFSGRQFSNSRSEMNVSTLELGDSALYLCASTGLRATDTQYFGPGTRLTVL.

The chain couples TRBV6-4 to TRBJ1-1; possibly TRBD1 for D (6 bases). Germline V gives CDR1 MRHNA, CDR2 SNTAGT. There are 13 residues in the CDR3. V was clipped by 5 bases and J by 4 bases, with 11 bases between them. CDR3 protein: CASSKGEGTEAFF. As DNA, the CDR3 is TGTGCCAGCAGTAAGGGGGAAGGCACTGAAGCTTTCTTT.